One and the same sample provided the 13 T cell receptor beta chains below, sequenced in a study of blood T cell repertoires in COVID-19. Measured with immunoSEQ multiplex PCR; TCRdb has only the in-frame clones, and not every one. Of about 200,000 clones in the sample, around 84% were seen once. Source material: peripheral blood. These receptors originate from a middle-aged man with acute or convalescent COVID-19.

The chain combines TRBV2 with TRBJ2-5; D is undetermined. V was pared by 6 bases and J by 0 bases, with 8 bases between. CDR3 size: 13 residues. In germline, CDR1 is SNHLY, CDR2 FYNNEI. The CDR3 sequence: CASSGRYQETQYF. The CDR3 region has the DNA TGTGCCAGCAGCGGCAGGTACCAAGAGACCCAGTACTTC.

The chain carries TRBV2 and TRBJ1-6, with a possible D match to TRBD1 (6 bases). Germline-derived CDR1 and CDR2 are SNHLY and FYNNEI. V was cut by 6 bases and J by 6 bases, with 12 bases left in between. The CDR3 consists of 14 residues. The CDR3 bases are TGTGCCAGCAGGAACAGGGAGGGTAATTCACCCCTCCACTTT. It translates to CASRNREGNSPLHF. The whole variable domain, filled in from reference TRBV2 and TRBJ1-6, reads EPEVTQTPSHQVTQMGQEVILRCVPISNHLYFYWYRQILGQKVEFLVSFYNNEISEKSEIFDDQFSVERPDGSNFTLKIRSTKLEDSAMYFCASRNREGNSPLHFGNGTRLTVT.

For the CDR3, the DNA is TGTGCCAGCAGCCAAGGACAGGGTTCGGGACAGCCCCAGCATTTT. This encodes CASSQGQGSGQPQHF. This chain joins TRBV4-2 and TRBJ1-5; 7 bases are a match to TRBD1. CDR1 and CDR2 (germline): LGHNA, YNFKEQ. Trimming removed 1 base from V and 7 bases from J; junction bases left unmatched: 7. This CDR3 is 15 amino acids long.

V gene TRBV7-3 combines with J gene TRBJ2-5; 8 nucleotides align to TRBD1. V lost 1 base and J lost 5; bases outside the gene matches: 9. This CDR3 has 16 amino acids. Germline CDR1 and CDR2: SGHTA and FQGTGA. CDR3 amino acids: CASSLMATGERETQYF. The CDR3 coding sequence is TGTGCCAGCAGCTTAATGGCGACAGGGGAGCGGGAGACCCAGTACTTC.

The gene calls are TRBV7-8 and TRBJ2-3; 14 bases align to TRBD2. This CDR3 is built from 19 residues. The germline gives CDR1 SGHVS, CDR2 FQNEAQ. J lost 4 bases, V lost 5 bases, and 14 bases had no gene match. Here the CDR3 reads CASSVGTRLAGGQADTQYF. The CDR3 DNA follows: TGTGCCAGCAGCGTCGGGACCCGACTAGCGGGGGGGCAGGCAGATACGCAGTATTTT.

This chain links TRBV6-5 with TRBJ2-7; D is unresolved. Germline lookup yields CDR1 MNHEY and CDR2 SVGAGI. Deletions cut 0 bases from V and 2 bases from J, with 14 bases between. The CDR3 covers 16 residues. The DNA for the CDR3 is TGTGCCAGCAGTTACTCGGGCACAGTTCTGACCTACGAGCAGTACTTC. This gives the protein CASSYSGTVLTYEQYF.

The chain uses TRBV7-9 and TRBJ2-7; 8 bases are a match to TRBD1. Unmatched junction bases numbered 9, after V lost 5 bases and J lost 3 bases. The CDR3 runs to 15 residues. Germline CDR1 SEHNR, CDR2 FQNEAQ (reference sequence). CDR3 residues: CASSLTGAPRYEQYF. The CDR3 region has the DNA TGTGCCAGCAGCCTGACAGGGGCCCCCCGCTACGAGCAGTACTTC.

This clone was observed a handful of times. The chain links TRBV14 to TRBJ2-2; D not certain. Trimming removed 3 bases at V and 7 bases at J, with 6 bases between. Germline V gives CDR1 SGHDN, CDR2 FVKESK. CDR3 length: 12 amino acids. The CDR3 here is CASSHQNGELFF. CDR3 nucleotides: TGTGCCAGCAGCCATCAAAACGGGGAGCTGTTTTTT.

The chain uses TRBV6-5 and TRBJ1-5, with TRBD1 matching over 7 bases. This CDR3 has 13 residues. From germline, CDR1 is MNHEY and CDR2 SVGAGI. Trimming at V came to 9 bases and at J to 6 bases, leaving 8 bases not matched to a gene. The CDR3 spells CASRTGVGQPQHF. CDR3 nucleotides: TGTGCCAGTCGAACAGGGGTCGGTCAGCCCCAGCATTTT.

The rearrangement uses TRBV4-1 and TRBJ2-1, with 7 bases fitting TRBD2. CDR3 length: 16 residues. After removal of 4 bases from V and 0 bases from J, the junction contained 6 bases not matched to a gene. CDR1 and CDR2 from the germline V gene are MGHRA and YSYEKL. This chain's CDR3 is CASSRQRGSSYNEQFF. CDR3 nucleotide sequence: TGCGCCAGCAGCCGCCAGCGGGGCAGCTCCTACAATGAGCAGTTCTTC.

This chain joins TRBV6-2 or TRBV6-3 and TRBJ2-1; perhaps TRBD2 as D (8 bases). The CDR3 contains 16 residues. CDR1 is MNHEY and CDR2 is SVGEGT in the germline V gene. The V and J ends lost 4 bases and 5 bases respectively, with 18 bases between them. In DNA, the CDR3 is TGTGCCAGCAGTTCCCCGGGACTAGGGGGCCACAATGAGCAGTTCTTC. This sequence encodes CASSSPGLGGHNEQFF.

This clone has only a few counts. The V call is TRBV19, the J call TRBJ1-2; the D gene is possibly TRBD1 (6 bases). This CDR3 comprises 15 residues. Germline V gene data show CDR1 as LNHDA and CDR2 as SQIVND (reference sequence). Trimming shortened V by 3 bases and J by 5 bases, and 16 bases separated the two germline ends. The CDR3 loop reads CASSIGGQALYGYTF. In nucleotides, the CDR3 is TGTGCCAGTAGTATTGGGGGCCAGGCACTGTATGGCTACACCTTC.

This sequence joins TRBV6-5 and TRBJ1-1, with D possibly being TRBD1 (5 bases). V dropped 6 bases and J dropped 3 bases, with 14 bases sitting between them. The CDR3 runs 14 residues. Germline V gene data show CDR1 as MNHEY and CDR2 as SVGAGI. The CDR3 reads CASRYTGQYTEAFF. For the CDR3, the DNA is TGTGCCAGCAGATATACAGGACAATACACTGAAGCTTTCTTT.